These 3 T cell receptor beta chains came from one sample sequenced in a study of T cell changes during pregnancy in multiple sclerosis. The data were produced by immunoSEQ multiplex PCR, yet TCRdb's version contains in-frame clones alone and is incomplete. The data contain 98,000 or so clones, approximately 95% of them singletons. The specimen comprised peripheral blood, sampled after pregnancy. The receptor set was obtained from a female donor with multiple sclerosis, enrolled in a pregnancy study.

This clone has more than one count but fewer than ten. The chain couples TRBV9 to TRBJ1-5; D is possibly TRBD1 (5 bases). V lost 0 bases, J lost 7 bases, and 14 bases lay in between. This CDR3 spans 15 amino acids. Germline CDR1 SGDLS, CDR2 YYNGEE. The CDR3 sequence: CASSVGWQGSQPQHF. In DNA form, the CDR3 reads TGTGCCAGCAGCGTAGGTTGGCAGGGCTCCCAGCCCCAGCATTTT.

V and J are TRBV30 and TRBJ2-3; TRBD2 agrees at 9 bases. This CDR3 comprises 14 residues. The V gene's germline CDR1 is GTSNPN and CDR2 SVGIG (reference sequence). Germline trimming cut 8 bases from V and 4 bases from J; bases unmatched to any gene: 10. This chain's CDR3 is CARGAGGQADTQYF. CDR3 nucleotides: TGTGCCCGGGGGGCGGGGGGGCAGGCAGATACGCAGTATTTT. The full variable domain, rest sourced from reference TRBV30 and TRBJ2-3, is SQTIHQWPATLVQPVGSPLSLECTVEGTSNPNLYWYRQAAGRGLQLLFYSVGIGQISSEVPQNLSASRPQDRQFILSSKKLLLSDSGFYLCARGAGGQADTQYFGPGTRLTVL.

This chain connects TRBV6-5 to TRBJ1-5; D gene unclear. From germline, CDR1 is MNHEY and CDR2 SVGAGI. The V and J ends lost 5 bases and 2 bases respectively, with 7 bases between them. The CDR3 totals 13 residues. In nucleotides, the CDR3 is TGTGCCAGCAGTCCACGAGGCAATCAGCCCCAGCATTTT. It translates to CASSPRGNQPQHF.